Described below is a single T cell receptor (beta chain) sequence and its context. Its antigen is still unknown. It was with 60 Vbeta and 13 Jbeta primers that the PCR ran. Here immunoSEQ multiplex PCR was the method, and the copy in TCRdb shows in-frame clones only, minus some. Here the sample spans around 67,000 clones, approximately 77% being singletons. V lost 0 bases and J lost 7, with 17 bases in between. Germline loops: CDR1 SGHRS, CDR2 YFSETQ. This CDR3 comprises 16 residues. The sample is drawn from a study of cytomegalovirus exposure and HLA in healthy donors. Overall study context: Within the Caucasian-associated ancestry cluster were 81% of the roughly 380 genotyped donors.

Study-level results: In terms of immune exposure information, only CMV serostatus was available. Of the V segments, some could not be distinguished, including TRBV6-2 and TRBV6-3, and were excluded.

The sequence derives from a woman in her 30s in good health and CMV-seropositive. The chain couples TRBV5-1 to TRBJ2-1; maybe TRBD2 (5 bases). The sequenced sample was PBMCs. The CDR3 DNA follows: TGCGCCAGCAGCTTGGGAGGGAGTAGAGGAACAAATGAGCAGTTCTTC. It translates to CASSLGGSRGTNEQFF.